The clone carrying this T cell receptor beta chain was observed a single time. The sample belongs to a study of blood T cell repertoires in COVID-19. Study information: COVID-19 samples collected from the United States, Italy and Spain covered acute and convalescent phases. PBMCs, B-cell-depleted T cells, or T cells were the source of the cDNA or gDNA that made up the material.

V dropped 3 bases and J dropped 13 bases, with 24 bases sitting between them. The V gene's germline CDR1 is MDHEN and CDR2 SYDVKM. The CDR3 is 15 amino acids. Profiled with immunoSEQ multiplex PCR; TCRdb holds only in-frame clones, not every one. The repertoire holds roughly 200,000 clones, with more than 85% as singletons. Sample: PBMCs or T cells enriched from blood (not recorded which). This clonotype was sampled from a woman aged 40 to 49 in a cohort exposed to, infected with or recovered from COVID-19 (not recorded which). The J gene is TRBJ1-2, the V gene TRBV28, with D hard to call. For the CDR3, the DNA is TGTGCCAGCAGTTTCTGGCGCCCGGAGGTCCCAAGGTCCACCTTC. It translates to CASSFWRPEVPRSTF.